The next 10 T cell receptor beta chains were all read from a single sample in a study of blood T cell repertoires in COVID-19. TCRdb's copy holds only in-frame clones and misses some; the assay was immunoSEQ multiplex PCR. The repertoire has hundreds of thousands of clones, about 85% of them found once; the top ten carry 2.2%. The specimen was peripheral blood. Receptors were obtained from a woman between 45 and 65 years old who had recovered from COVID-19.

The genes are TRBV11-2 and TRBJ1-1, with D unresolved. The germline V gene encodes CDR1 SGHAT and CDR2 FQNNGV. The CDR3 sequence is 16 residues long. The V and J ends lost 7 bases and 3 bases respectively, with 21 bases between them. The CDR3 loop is CASTKGLARRYTEAFF. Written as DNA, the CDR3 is TGTGCCAGCACCAAAGGTCTGGCACGGCGGTACACTGAAGCTTTCTTT. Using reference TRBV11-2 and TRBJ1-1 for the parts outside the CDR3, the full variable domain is EAGVAQSPRYKIIEKRQSVAFWCNPISGHATLYWYQQILGQGPKLLIQFQNNGVVDDSQLPKDRFSAERLKGVDSTLKIQPAKLEDSAVYLCASTKGLARRYTEAFFGQGTRLTVV.

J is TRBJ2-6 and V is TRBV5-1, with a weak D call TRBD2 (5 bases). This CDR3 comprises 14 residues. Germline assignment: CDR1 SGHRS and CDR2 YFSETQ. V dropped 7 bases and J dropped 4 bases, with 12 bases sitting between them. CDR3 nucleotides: TGCGCCAGCGGACTTAGTTCCGGGGCCAACGTCCTGACTTTC. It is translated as CASGLSSGANVLTF.

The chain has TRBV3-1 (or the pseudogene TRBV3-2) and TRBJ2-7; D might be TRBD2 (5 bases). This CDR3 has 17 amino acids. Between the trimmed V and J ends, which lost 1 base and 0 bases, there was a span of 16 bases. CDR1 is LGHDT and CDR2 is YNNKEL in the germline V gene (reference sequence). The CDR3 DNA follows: TGTGCCAGCAGCCAAGCGCGGACTCTGGGTTTCTCCTACGAGCAGTACTTC. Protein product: CASSQARTLGFSYEQYF.

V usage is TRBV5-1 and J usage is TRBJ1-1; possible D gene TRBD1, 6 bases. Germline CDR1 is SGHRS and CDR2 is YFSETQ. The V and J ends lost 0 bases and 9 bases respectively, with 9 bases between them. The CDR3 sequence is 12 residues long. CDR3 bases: TGCGCCAGCAGCTTGGGCAGGGACAAAGCTTTCTTT. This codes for CASSLGRDKAFF.

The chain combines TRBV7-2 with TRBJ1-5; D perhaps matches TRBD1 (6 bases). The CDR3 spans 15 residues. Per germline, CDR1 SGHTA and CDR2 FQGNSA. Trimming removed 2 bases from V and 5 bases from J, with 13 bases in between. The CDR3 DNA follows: TGTGCCAGCAGCTTATCCACGTACAGGGATCAGCCCCAGCATTTT. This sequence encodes CASSLSTYRDQPQHF.

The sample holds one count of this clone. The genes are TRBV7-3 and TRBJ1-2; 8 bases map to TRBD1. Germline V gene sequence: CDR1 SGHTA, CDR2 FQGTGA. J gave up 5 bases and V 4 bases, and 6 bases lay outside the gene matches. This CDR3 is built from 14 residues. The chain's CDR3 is CASSSQQGAYGYTF. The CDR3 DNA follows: TGTGCCAGCAGCTCCCAGCAGGGGGCATATGGCTACACCTTC.

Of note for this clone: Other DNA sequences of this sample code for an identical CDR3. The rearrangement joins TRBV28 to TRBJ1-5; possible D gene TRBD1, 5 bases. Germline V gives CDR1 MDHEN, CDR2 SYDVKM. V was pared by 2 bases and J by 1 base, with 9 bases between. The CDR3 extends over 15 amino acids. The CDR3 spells CASSLRQGSNQPQHF. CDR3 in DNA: TGTGCCAGCAGTTTAAGGCAGGGAAGCAATCAGCCCCAGCATTTT. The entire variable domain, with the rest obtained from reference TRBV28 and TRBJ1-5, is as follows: DVKVTQSSRYLVKRTGEKVFLECVQDMDHENMFWYRQDPGLGLRLIYFSYDVKMKEKGDIPEGYSVSREKKERFSLILESASTNQTSMYLCASSLRQGSNQPQHFGDGTRLSIL.

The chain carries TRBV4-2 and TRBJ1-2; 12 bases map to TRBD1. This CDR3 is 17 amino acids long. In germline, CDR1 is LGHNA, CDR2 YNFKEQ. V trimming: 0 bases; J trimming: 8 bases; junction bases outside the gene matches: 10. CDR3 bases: TGTGCCAGCAGCCAAGAGCAAAGGGACAGGGGGCGCACGGGCTACACCTTC. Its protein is CASSQEQRDRGRTGYTF.

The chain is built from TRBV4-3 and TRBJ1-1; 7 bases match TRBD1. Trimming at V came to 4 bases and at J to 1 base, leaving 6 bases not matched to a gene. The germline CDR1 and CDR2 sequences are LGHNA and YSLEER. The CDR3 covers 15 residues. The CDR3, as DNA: TGCGCCAGCAGCCGCACAGGGGCCTGGAACACTGAAGCTTTCTTT. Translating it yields CASSRTGAWNTEAFF.

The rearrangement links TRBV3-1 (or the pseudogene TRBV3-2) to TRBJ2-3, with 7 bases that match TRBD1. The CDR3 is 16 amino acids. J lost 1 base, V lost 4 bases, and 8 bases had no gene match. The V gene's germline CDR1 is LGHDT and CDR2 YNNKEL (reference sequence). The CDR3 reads CASSPYRGSGTDTQYF. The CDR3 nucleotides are TGTGCCAGCAGCCCTTACAGGGGATCTGGCACAGATACGCAGTATTTT.